The rows below give T cell receptor beta chains drawn from one sample of a study of T cells after posttransplantation cyclophosphamide. Assay used: immunoSEQ multiplex PCR; TCRdb lists only in-frame clones, some missing. Sampling found over 10,000 clones, none seen once. Source: PBMCs, taken after allogeneic stem cell transplant with posttransplant cyclophosphamide. These receptor sequences come from a female patient in her 40s who received an allogeneic stem cell transplant from an unrelated donor, was CMV-positive, and had acute GVHD only. Among the T cells, some may be from the graft donor. Each CDR3 is given with its conserved first and last residue. The D gene is left open where the match is weak. Size tells how often a clone was seen (once, few, many) or the class of an expanded clone, and some rows leave it out.

j_call,v_call,clone_size,d_call,cdr3_aa,cdr3_nt
TRBJ2-7,TRBV2,.,TRBD1,CASSETGQGDHYEQYF,TGTGCCAGCAGTGAAACGGGACAGGGGGACCACTACGAGCAGTACTTC
TRBJ1-2,TRBV28,many,TRBD1,CASSPRQGQFPYGYTF,TGTGCCAGCAGTCCTCGACAGGGGCAATTTCCCTATGGCTACACCTTC
TRBJ1-1,TRBV29-1,many,.,CSVSREKGDTEAFF,TGCAGCGTCAGTCGAGAAAAGGGGGACACTGAAGCTTTCTTT
TRBJ2-7,TRBV18,.,.,CASSPQAWEQYF,TGTGCCAGCTCACCTCAGGCCTGGGAGCAGTACTTC
TRBJ2-3,TRBV5-4,many,TRBD1,CASIPGQGIDTQYF,TGTGCCAGCATTCCCGGACAGGGCATTGATACGCAGTATTTT
TRBJ2-5,TRBV21-1,.,.,CASSSQGGKETQYF,TGTGCCAGCAGCTCACAGGGGGGAAAAGAGACCCAGTACTTC
TRBJ1-5,TRBV4-3,few,.,CASSQDHALNRRNQPQHF,TGCGCCAGCAGCCAAGATCATGCCCTGAATAGGCGGAATCAGCCCCAGCATTTT
TRBJ1-2,TRBV27,many,.,CASGRGGDGYTF,TGTGCCAGCGGTAGGGGTGGGGATGGCTACACCTTC
TRBJ1-4,TRBV19,many,TRBD1,CASSVTGTVNEKLFF,TGTGCCAGTAGTGTTACCGGGACAGTTAATGAAAAACTGTTTTTT
TRBJ2-2,TRBV13,many,TRBD2,CASSLFAGGETNTGELFF,TGTGCCAGCAGCTTATTTGCGGGGGGTGAAACGAACACCGGGGAGCTGTTTTTT
TRBJ1-5,TRBV28,.,.,CASSPRQLYSNQPQHF,TGTGCCAGCAGCCCAAGACAGCTATATAGCAATCAGCCCCAGCATTTT
TRBJ2-2,TRBV25-1,few,TRBD1,CASSELGQGGELFF,TGTGCCAGCAGTGAACTGGGACAGGGAGGGGAGCTGTTTTTT
TRBJ1-2,TRBV6-1,.,TRBD1,CASSEVRGQAYGYTF,TGTGCCAGCAGTGAAGTTCGCGGACAGGCATATGGCTACACCTTC
TRBJ2-1,TRBV7-3,many,TRBD2,CASSSSGTRGEQFF,TGTGCCAGCAGCTCCTCTGGGACTAGGGGGGAGCAGTTCTTC
TRBJ1-2,TRBV6-5,.,TRBD1,CASSYTGTANYGYTF,TGTGCCAGCAGTTACACGGGGACAGCTAACTATGGCTACACCTTC
TRBJ2-2,TRBV19,many,TRBD2,CASKTSGGAVTGELFF,TGTGCCAGTAAGACTAGCGGGGGGGCGGTTACCGGGGAGCTGTTTTTT
TRBJ1-5,TRBV28,many,TRBD1,CASSAPGRGIQPQHF,TGTGCCAGCAGTGCTCCCGGCAGGGGGATTCAGCCCCAGCATTTT
TRBJ1-5,TRBV5-5,many,TRBD1,CASSPGTGRAGQPQHF,TGTGCCAGCAGCCCCGGGACAGGGAGGGCGGGACAGCCCCAGCATTTT
TRBJ2-1,TRBV4-2,many,.,CASSQENGASRFF,TGTGCCAGCAGCCAAGAAAACGGAGCCTCGAGGTTCTTC
TRBJ2-1,TRBV9,few,.,CASSVGRGDEQFF,TGTGCCAGCAGCGTAGGCCGAGGCGATGAGCAGTTCTTC
TRBJ1-5,TRBV7-8,many,.,CASSSYSNQPQHF,TGTGCCAGCAGCTCCTATAGCAATCAGCCCCAGCATTTT
TRBJ1-1,TRBV29-1,many,TRBD1,CSVLQGGNTEAFF,TGCAGCGTTCTGCAGGGGGGCAACACTGAAGCTTTCTTT
TRBJ2-5,TRBV5-4,.,TRBD2,CASRETSGGAETQYF,TGTGCCAGCAGGGAGACTAGCGGGGGGGCAGAGACCCAGTACTTC
TRBJ1-1,TRBV11-2,many,TRBD1,CASSFGTGVTEAFF,TGTGCCAGCAGCTTCGGGACAGGGGTTACTGAAGCTTTCTTT
TRBJ1-2,TRBV4-1,many,TRBD1,CASSQELDRGYYGYTF,TGCGCCAGCAGCCAGGAGCTGGACAGGGGGTACTATGGCTACACCTTC
TRBJ1-1,TRBV10-3,few,.,CAITQGAYTEAFF,TGTGCCATCACCCAAGGGGCCTACACTGAAGCTTTCTTT
TRBJ1-3,TRBV6-5,many,TRBD1,CASSWDSAYSGNTIYF,TGTGCCAGCAGTTGGGACAGCGCCTACTCTGGAAACACCATATATTTT
TRBJ1-2,TRBV25-1,few,.,CASSEWEGFNYGYTF,TGTGCCAGCAGTGAATGGGAGGGATTTAACTATGGCTACACCTTC
TRBJ2-3,TRBV6-1,many,TRBD1,CASSRDRVADTQYF,TGTGCCAGCAGTAGGGACAGGGTAGCAGATACGCAGTATTTT